A selection of T cell receptor beta chains follows, all from one sample in a study of cytomegalovirus exposure and HLA in healthy donors. Sequencing used immunoSEQ multiplex PCR; TCRdb keeps in-frame clones, though not all of them. The data show 50,000 or so clones, 65% to 85% seen once. The sample consisted of PBMCs. The receptors originated from a boy under 18 in good health and CMV-seropositive. Each CDR3 is given with its conserved first and last residue. The D gene is left open where the match is weak. Not every row has a clone size; where given, it reads once, few, many or a size class.

clone size,J gene,D gene,V gene,CDR3 DNA,CDR3 protein
few,TRBJ2-7,TRBD2,TRBV11-2,TGTGCCAGCAGCACTTCCGGGACTAGCATGTACGAGCAGTACTTC,CASSTSGTSMYEQYF
NA,TRBJ2-7,NA,TRBV7-6,TGTGCCAGCAGCTTCGGGGGCTCCTACGAGCAGTACTTC,CASSFGGSYEQYF
few,TRBJ1-2,NA,TRBV4-2,TGTGCCAGCAGCCCATCGACAGGCGGCTACACCTTC,CASSPSTGGYTF
NA,TRBJ2-3,TRBD2,TRBV11-1,TGTGCCAGCAGCTTCCTAGCGGGCCCGGGGAATACGCAGTATTTT,CASSFLAGPGNTQYF
NA,TRBJ2-2,TRBD1,TRBV7-8,TGTGCCAGCATACGGGACAGGCGCACCGGGGAGCTGTTTTTT,CASIRDRRTGELFF
NA,TRBJ2-7,TRBD1,TRBV6-5,TGTGCCAGCAGGGAGGACAGGAGGTACGAGCAGTACTTC,CASREDRRYEQYF
few,TRBJ1-5,TRBD1,TRBV23-1,TGCGCCAGATGGACAGGGGATCAGCCCCAGCATTTT,CARWTGDQPQHF
few,TRBJ2-7,TRBD1,TRBV7-8,TGTGCCAGCAGCATCCACCGGGGACAGCCCTCCTACGAGCAGTACTTC,CASSIHRGQPSYEQYF
once,TRBJ1-5,NA,TRBV27,TGTGCCAGCAGTCCATATGGCCAGCCCCAGCATTTT,CASSPYGQPQHF
NA,TRBJ2-7,NA,TRBV19,TGTGCCAGTAGTAACCAGGGTGCCACCTACGAGCAGTACTTC,CASSNQGATYEQYF
few,TRBJ2-3,TRBD1,TRBV5-5,TGTGCCAGCAGCTTGGAGGGACAGGGGTTCGTTACAGATACGCAGTATTTT,CASSLEGQGFVTDTQYF
NA,TRBJ2-5,NA,TRBV5-4,TGTGCCAGCAGCTTGGGGGAGGCCGCGGGGACCCAGTACTTC,CASSLGEAAGTQYF
once,TRBJ2-7,NA,TRBV7-8,TGTGCCAGCAGCTTAGACCGCGGCGAGCAGTACTTC,CASSLDRGEQYF
NA,TRBJ2-7,TRBD2,TRBV4-1,TGCGCCAGCAGCCCTGGACTAGCTTTCTACGAGCAGTACTTC,CASSPGLAFYEQYF
NA,TRBJ1-4,NA,TRBV5-5,TGTGCCAGCAGCGGCGCGGCTGGGGGCATAGAAAAACTGTTTTTT,CASSGAAGGIEKLFF
few,TRBJ1-1,NA,TRBV6-6,TGTGCCTCCTTCCGAGGTACTGAAGCTTTCTTT,CASFRGTEAFF
NA,TRBJ2-3,NA,TRBV9,TGTGCCAGCAGCGTAGGTGCAGGGGTGGGTTTAGGCACAGATACGCAGTATTTT,CASSVGAGVGLGTDTQYF
NA,TRBJ2-3,TRBD2,TRBV7-9,TGTGCCAGCAGTATGACCGGACTAGCGGGTACAGATACGCAGTATTTT,CASSMTGLAGTDTQYF
NA,TRBJ2-5,TRBD1,TRBV7-9,TGTGCCAGCAGCTTAGGGGCAGGGGGCCTTGCTGGAGAGACCCAGTACTTC,CASSLGAGGLAGETQYF
NA,TRBJ1-3,NA,TRBV27,TGTGCCAGCTGGGAGGGTGGTGGAAACACCATATATTTT,CASWEGGGNTIYF
NA,TRBJ1-2,TRBD1,TRBV6-1,TGTGCCAGCAGTGGGGACAGCTTAAACTATGGCTACACCTTC,CASSGDSLNYGYTF
NA,TRBJ1-2,NA,TRBV6-1,TGTGCCAGCAGCCCGAACGGGTTCTATGGCTACACCTTC,CASSPNGFYGYTF
NA,TRBJ1-1,TRBD1,TRBV7-9,TGTGCCAGCAGCTTAGAGGGACAGATACCGAACACTGAAGCTTTCTTT,CASSLEGQIPNTEAFF
NA,TRBJ1-2,NA,TRBV10-3,TGTGCCATCAGCCCCTCAGGACAGAGTAGATATGGCTACACCTTC,CAISPSGQSRYGYTF
NA,TRBJ2-1,NA,TRBV6-4,TGTGCCAGCAGTGAAGAGGTGTACAATGAGCAGTTCTTC,CASSEEVYNEQFF
NA,TRBJ1-5,NA,TRBV7-9,TGTGCCAGCAGCTTCGGTGATCAGCCCCAGCATTTT,CASSFGDQPQHF
NA,TRBJ1-2,TRBD1,TRBV4-1,TGCGCCAGCAGCCAAGAAACGACAGGGCTCATCTATGGCTACACCTTC,CASSQETTGLIYGYTF
NA,TRBJ1-6,NA,TRBV4-1,TGCGCCAGCAGCCGCCCCTGGGCGGGGGACGATAATTCACCCCTCCACTTT,CASSRPWAGDDNSPLHF
few,TRBJ1-6,NA,TRBV5-6,TGTGCCAGCAGCCGAGGGAGTACACCCCTCCACTTT,CASSRGSTPLHF
once,TRBJ2-1,NA,TRBV5-1,TGCGCCAGCAGCTTACCGGGACTGCCGGGTGAGCAGTTCTTC,CASSLPGLPGEQFF
NA,TRBJ2-1,TRBD1,TRBV15,TGTGCCACCAGCAGTACTACGGGACAGGCTAACAATGAGCAGTTCTTC,CATSSTTGQANNEQFF